Below, 23 T cell receptor beta chains from the same sample are listed, as sequenced in a study of cytomegalovirus exposure and HLA in healthy donors. Assay used: immunoSEQ multiplex PCR; TCRdb lists only in-frame clones, some missing. Of about 280,000 clones listed, over 75% were seen once; the top ten hold approximately 0.9%. The sequenced sample was PBMCs. The origin of the receptors is a woman aged 18-35 years in good health and CMV-seronegative.

The chain is built from TRBV28 and TRBJ2-7, with TRBD1 as a possible D gene (6 bases). The length of the CDR3 is 13 residues. Germline V gene data show CDR1 as MDHEN and CDR2 as SYDVKM. Trimming left V 8 bases short and J 2 bases short, with 13 bases between. The CDR3 loop reads CASLGGPPYEQYF. DNA of the CDR3: TGTGCCAGCCTAGGGGGTCCCCCCTACGAGCAGTACTTC. Supplemented by reference TRBV28 and TRBJ2-7, the full variable domain reads DVKVTQSSRYLVKRTGEKVFLECVQDMDHENMFWYRQDPGLGLRLIYFSYDVKMKEKGDIPEGYSVSREKKERFSLILESASTNQTSMYLCASLGGPPYEQYFGPGTRLTVT.

V is TRBV30 and J is TRBJ1-2; D is undetermined. This CDR3 contains 11 residues. CDR1 GTSNPN and CDR2 SVGIG come from the germline V gene (reference sequence). Trimming cost V 2 bases and J 3 bases, with 4 bases left between them. The CDR3 here is CAWSWHYGYTF. DNA for the CDR3: TGTGCCTGGAGTTGGCACTATGGCTACACCTTC.

The V gene is TRBV6-5, the J gene TRBJ2-7, with TRBD2 as a possible D gene (5 bases). V lost 4 bases to trimming and J lost 3 bases, with 16 bases between them. The CDR3 runs 15 residues. CDR1 is MNHEY, CDR2 SVGAGI, per germline. CDR3 DNA: TGTGCCAGCAGTTCCACCCGAGACTACAGCTACGAGCAGTACTTC. Protein: CASSSTRDYSYEQYF.

V usage is TRBV11-2 and J usage is TRBJ1-2; the D is unclear. The CDR3 runs 13 residues. Germline-derived CDR1 and CDR2 are SGHAT and FQNNGV. V was cut by 5 bases and J by 5 bases, with 12 bases left in between. The CDR3 sequence: CASSPGSVYGYTF. CDR3 sequence (DNA): TGTGCCAGCAGCCCCGGCAGCGTGTATGGCTACACCTTC.

V gene TRBV7-7 combines with J gene TRBJ2-5; 9 nucleotides match TRBD2. From germline, CDR1 is SSHAT and CDR2 FNYEAQ (reference sequence). The V and J ends lost 5 bases and 1 base, in that order; junction bases with no gene match: 8. This CDR3 has 16 residues. Here the CDR3 reads CASSPRTSATQETQYF. As DNA, the CDR3 is TGTGCCAGCAGCCCGCGGACTAGCGCGACCCAAGAGACCCAGTACTTC.

The rearrangement links TRBV28 to TRBJ2-2; D not resolved. Trimming left V 3 bases short and J 3 bases short, with 5 bases between. The germline CDR1 and CDR2 sequences are MDHEN and SYDVKM. The CDR3 runs to 13 residues. The CDR3 nucleotides are TGTGCCAGCAGTTTTATAGACACCGGGGAGCTGTTTTTT. This codes for CASSFIDTGELFF. Filled out from reference TRBV28 and TRBJ2-2, the complete variable domain reads DVKVTQSSRYLVKRTGEKVFLECVQDMDHENMFWYRQDPGLGLRLIYFSYDVKMKEKGDIPEGYSVSREKKERFSLILESASTNQTSMYLCASSFIDTGELFFGEGSRLTVL.

This sequence joins TRBV6-5 and TRBJ2-3, with 9 bases that match TRBD2. The V gene end was trimmed by 6 bases and the J gene end by 2 bases; junction bases not matched to a gene: 6. Germline V gives CDR1 MNHEY, CDR2 SVGAGI. The CDR3 has 15 amino acids. This CDR3 is CASRPSGTYTDTQYF. The CDR3 coding sequence is TGTGCCAGCAGGCCTAGCGGGACCTACACAGATACGCAGTATTTT.

V and J are TRBV7-8 and TRBJ2-7, with D tentatively TRBD2 (6 bases). V gave up 0 bases and J gave up 6 bases, with 12 bases separating them. The CDR3 contains 14 residues. Germline V gene sequence: CDR1 SGHVS, CDR2 FQNEAQ. The CDR3 protein is CASSLARLAIEQYF. Here the CDR3 DNA reads TGTGCCAGCAGCTTAGCGAGGCTAGCGATCGAGCAGTACTTC.

The rearrangement links TRBV9 to TRBJ2-3, with D perhaps TRBD2 (6 bases). The V gene lost 0 bases and the J gene lost 4 bases, with 12 bases spanning the gap. The CDR3 length is 15 residues. The germline CDR1 and CDR2 sequences are SGDLS and YYNGEE. For the CDR3, the DNA is TGTGCCAGCAGCGTAGGCTCACAGCGGGCAGATACGCAGTATTTT. As protein: CASSVGSQRADTQYF.

The chain is built from TRBV28 and TRBJ2-5; D unclear. The CDR3 has 13 residues. The germline CDR1 and CDR2 sequences are MDHEN and SYDVKM. With 3 bases removed from V and 5 bases from J, the gap between germline ends came to 10 bases. CDR3 protein: CASSLARLETQYF. DNA of the CDR3: TGTGCCAGCAGTTTGGCCAGGTTGGAGACCCAGTACTTC.

This clone has just a few counts. The chain carries TRBV11-2 and TRBJ2-7; 11 nucleotides align to TRBD1. The CDR3 covers 17 residues. V lost 1 base, J lost 0 bases, and 5 bases stayed unmatched. Germline lookup yields CDR1 SGHAT and CDR2 FQNNGV. The CDR3 here is CASSLGTGGSSSYEQYF. As DNA, the CDR3 is TGTGCCAGCAGCTTAGGGACAGGGGGCAGTAGCTCCTACGAGCAGTACTTC. The full variable domain, completed using reference TRBV11-2 and TRBJ2-7, is EAGVAQSPRYKIIEKRQSVAFWCNPISGHATLYWYQQILGQGPKLLIQFQNNGVVDDSQLPKDRFSAERLKGVDSTLKIQPAKLEDSAVYLCASSLGTGGSSSYEQYFGPGTRLTVT.

V is TRBV5-1 and J is TRBJ2-3; 7 bases match TRBD2. J gave up 5 bases and V 5 bases, and 8 bases lay outside the gene matches. This CDR3 spans 14 amino acids. Germline CDR1 reads SGHRS; CDR2 reads YFSETQ. The CDR3 here is CASRPWTSKDTQYF. In DNA, the CDR3 is TGCGCCAGCAGACCATGGACTAGTAAAGATACGCAGTATTTT.

The chain uses TRBV28 and TRBJ1-2, with 9 bases lining up with TRBD1. In germline, CDR1 is MDHEN, CDR2 SYDVKM. The CDR3 has 16 residues. The V gene end was trimmed by 3 bases and the J gene end by 1 base; junction bases not matched to a gene: 6. The CDR3 loop reads CASSFEGQGVNYGYTF. The CDR3 bases are TGTGCCAGCAGTTTTGAGGGACAGGGTGTTAACTATGGCTACACCTTC.

With regard to this clone: This may be a read error, as it is one base from a much larger clone. The chain links TRBV11-1 to TRBJ2-7, with D unresolved. Trimming took 6 bases from V and 4 from J, leaving 7 bases between them. Germline CDR1 reads SGHAT; CDR2 reads FQDESV (reference sequence). The CDR3 is 11 amino acids. The CDR3 loop reads CASSPGYEQYF. The CDR3 DNA follows: TGTGCCAGCAGTCCCGGTTACGAGCAGTACTTC.

The chain employs TRBV19 and TRBJ1-1; possible D gene TRBD1, 6 bases. V was shortened by 3 bases and J by 4 bases, with 9 bases between the two germline ends. This CDR3 comprises 13 residues. From germline, CDR1 is LNHDA and CDR2 SQIVND (reference sequence). The CDR3 region has the DNA TGTGCCAGTAGTATCGCAGGGGTCACTGAAGCTTTCTTT. Residues: CASSIAGVTEAFF.

The chain carries TRBV13 and TRBJ2-5; D call uncertain. V dropped 0 bases and J dropped 4 bases, with 6 bases sitting between them. Germline V gene sequence: CDR1 PRHDT, CDR2 FYEKMQ (reference sequence). The CDR3 loop spans 13 amino acids. The CDR3 nucleotides read TGTGCCAGCAGCTTAGGGAGGTTAGAGACCCAGTACTTC. Amino acids: CASSLGRLETQYF. Filled out from reference TRBV13 and TRBJ2-5, the complete variable domain reads AAGVIQSPRHLIKEKRETATLKCYPIPRHDTVYWYQQGPGQDPQFLISFYEKMQSDKGSIPDRFSAQQFSDYHSELNMSSLELGDSALYFCASSLGRLETQYFGPGTRLLVL.

The chain recombines TRBV5-4 with TRBJ2-7, with TRBD2 as a possible D gene (6 bases). This CDR3 contains 13 residues. V lost 4 bases to trimming and J lost 4 bases, with 12 bases between them. Germline V gene lookup returns CDR1 SGHNT and CDR2 YYREEE (reference sequence). The CDR3 DNA is TGTGCCAGCAGCGGGACTGGAATTTACGAGCAGTACTTC. This gives the protein CASSGTGIYEQYF.

This clone showed up just once. The chain recombines TRBV27 with TRBJ2-2; 13 bases agree with TRBD2. Germline CDR1 is MNHEY and CDR2 is SMNVEV (reference sequence). Germline trimming cut 5 bases from V and 6 bases from J; bases unmatched to any gene: 6. CDR3 size: 16 residues. The CDR3 region is CASSIRTSGRSGELFF. CDR3 coding DNA: TGTGCCAGCAGTATTCGGACTAGCGGGAGATCCGGGGAGCTGTTTTTT.

The chain is built from TRBV9 and TRBJ2-3; 8 bases are shared with TRBD1. Per the germline V gene, CDR1 is SGDLS and CDR2 is YYNGEE. The CDR3 totals 16 residues. V lost 4 bases and J lost 6; bases outside the gene matches: 13. CDR3 coding DNA: TGTGCCAGCAGCTCGGGACAGGCAGGTTGGAGGGATACGCAGTATTTT. Protein product: CASSSGQAGWRDTQYF.

The chain is built from TRBV6-1 and TRBJ1-2, with TRBD1 matching 8 bases. The J segment lost 7 bases and the V segment lost 4 bases, leaving 5 bases of the junction unmatched. The CDR3 consists of 13 residues. Per the germline V gene, CDR1 is MNHNS and CDR2 is SASEGT. The CDR3 DNA reads as TGTGCCAGCAGTGCACAGGGGGAGGTTGGCTACACCTTC. This encodes CASSAQGEVGYTF.

The V gene is TRBV7-2, the J gene TRBJ1-1; D may be TRBD1 (5 bases). The germline V and J ends were trimmed by 5 bases and 4 bases, with 11 bases remaining between them. There are 13 residues in the CDR3. Per the germline V gene, CDR1 is SGHTA and CDR2 is FQGNSA. The CDR3 DNA is TGTGCCAGCAGCCGTGGGGGGGTCACTGAAGCTTTCTTT. The encoded protein is CASSRGGVTEAFF.

The chain uses TRBV20-1 and TRBJ2-7; no firm D call. V was cut by 0 bases and J by 7 bases, with 7 bases left in between. The CDR3 runs 11 residues. Germline V gene lookup returns CDR1 DFQATT and CDR2 SNEGSKA (reference sequence). Here the CDR3 DNA reads TGCAGTGCTAGAGAGGCTAGGGAGCAGTACTTC. Amino acids: CSAREAREQYF.

The CDR3 DNA reads TGTGCCAGCAGTCCCCGTGGGGGGGCTGGTCGTGAGCAGTTCTTC. It is translated as CASSPRGGAGREQFF. The gene calls are TRBV28 and TRBJ2-1, with a weak D call TRBD2 (7 bases). Germline V gene data show CDR1 as MDHEN and CDR2 as SYDVKM. Trimming pared 5 bases from V and 9 bases from J, leaving 20 bases between. The CDR3 is made up of 15 amino acids.